The next 11 T cell receptor beta chains were all read from a single sample in a study of blood T cell repertoires in COVID-19 (dated by TCRdb to the early 2020s). Receptor amplification or capture employed the immunoSEQ multiplex PCR assay. What TCRdb holds here is the immuneACCESS table cut down to in-frame rearrangements. Part of the clones is not present; checked against another copy, under half of the missing clones reflect an unresolved V gene, and the others are unexplained. Counted in this sample were roughly 330,000 clones; over 75% of them appeared once. Approximately 5% of the sample is in the top ten clones. What was sequenced was PBMCs or T cells enriched from blood (not recorded which). These TCRs come from a woman aged 25-40 years who had recovered from COVID-19.

The CDR3 sequence: CASSGDAAYNEQFF. In DNA, the CDR3 is TGTGCCAGCAGTGGAGACGCGGCCTACAATGAGCAGTTCTTC. The chain combines TRBV25-1 with TRBJ2-1; D is unclear. Trimming left V 4 bases short and J 2 bases short, with 9 bases between. This CDR3 has 14 amino acids. Germline V gene data show CDR1 as MGHDK and CDR2 as SYGVNS.

This chain uses TRBV12-3 or TRBV12-4 with TRBJ2-1; perhaps TRBD1 as D (6 bases). CDR3 length: 13 residues. Trimming took 5 bases from V and 6 from J, leaving 11 bases between them. The CDR3 nucleotides are TGTGCCAGCAGTACGACAGGTTTCAATGAGCAGTTCTTC. Amino acid sequence: CASSTTGFNEQFF.

The chain combines TRBV30 with TRBJ2-7; D is uncertain. CDR1 GTSNPN and CDR2 SVGIG come from the germline V gene (reference sequence). V was pared by 4 bases and J by 2 bases, with 12 bases between. The CDR3 length is 13 residues. DNA of the CDR3: TGTGCCTGGAACCGCGCGACTCCCTACGAGCAGTACTTC. It encodes CAWNRATPYEQYF.

In regard to this clone: Other DNA sequences in this sample translate to the same CDR3. The gene calls are TRBV28 and TRBJ2-5; D is undetermined. This CDR3 region has 11 residues. V lost 4 bases to trimming and J lost 7 bases, with 7 bases between them. Germline CDR1 reads MDHEN; CDR2 reads SYDVKM. The CDR3 DNA follows: TGTGCCAGCAGTTCCCGCGGGACCCAGTACTTC. Translating gives CASSSRGTQYF.

With regard to this clone: Other DNA sequences within the sample encode an identical CDR3. The chain recombines TRBV29-1 with TRBJ2-1, with a possible D match to TRBD2 (5 bases). The CDR3 is 10 residues long. The V gene lost 4 bases and the J gene lost 7 bases, with 5 bases spanning the gap. Germline CDR1 reads SQVTM; CDR2 reads ANQGSEA. The chain's CDR3 is CSVAGNEQFF. The CDR3 DNA reads TGCAGCGTTGCGGGGAATGAGCAGTTCTTC.

This clone was detected only once. The V call is TRBV7-2, the J call TRBJ2-7, with a possible D match to TRBD1 (6 bases). Trimming pared 5 bases from V and 2 bases from J, leaving 16 bases between. This CDR3 has 15 residues. Germline assignment: CDR1 SGHTA and CDR2 FQGNSA. The CDR3: CASSLAAGQPYEQYF. Here the CDR3 DNA reads TGTGCCAGCAGCCTTGCCGCAGGACAGCCCTACGAGCAGTACTTC.

The chain employs TRBV5-1 and TRBJ2-7; 10 bases agree with TRBD1. The V segment lost 4 bases and the J segment 7 bases; nucleotides outside the gene matches: 11. The CDR3 loop spans 15 amino acids. Germline CDR1 SGHRS, CDR2 YFSETQ. The CDR3 is CASSIGTGVPEEQYF. CDR3 nucleotides: TGCGCCAGCAGCATAGGGACAGGGGTTCCGGAGGAGCAGTACTTC. Together with reference TRBV5-1 and TRBJ2-7, the CDR3 gives the full variable domain: KAGVTQTPRYLIKTRGQQVTLSCSPISGHRSVSWYQQTPGQGLQFLFEYFSETQRNKGNFPGRFSGRQFSNSRSEMNVSTLELGDSALYLCASSIGTGVPEEQYFGPGTRLTVT.

This chain joins TRBV6-5 and TRBJ2-7; D remains ambiguous. The CDR3 loop spans 15 amino acids. The germline V gene encodes CDR1 MNHEY and CDR2 SVGAGI. V was trimmed by 4 bases and J by 2 bases, leaving 15 bases between them. The CDR3 here is CASSFSTLVPYEQYF. Here the CDR3 DNA reads TGTGCCAGCAGTTTCAGTACCCTGGTCCCCTACGAGCAGTACTTC.

The chain links TRBV15 to TRBJ2-7, with 7 bases matching TRBD1. Germline values: CDR1 LNHNV, CDR2 YYDKDF (reference sequence). V lost 1 base to trimming and J lost 3 bases; unmatched junction nucleotides: 3. The length of the CDR3 is 14 residues. The CDR3: CATSRGAGGYEQYF. The CDR3, as DNA: TGTGCCACCAGCAGAGGGGCAGGGGGCTACGAGCAGTACTTC.

The rearrangement joins TRBV18 to TRBJ1-1; no definite D call. Trimming took off 2 bases at V and 6 bases at J, with 13 bases between the two ends. The CDR3 extends over 14 amino acids. Germline V gives CDR1 KGHSH, CDR2 LQKENI. The CDR3 sequence: CASSPNRDPPEAFF. The CDR3 DNA is TGTGCCAGCTCACCAAACCGGGATCCCCCTGAAGCTTTCTTT.

The chain combines TRBV4-1 with TRBJ2-1; a weak D match, TRBD1 (5 bases). The ends were cut back, 4 bases at V and 5 bases at J, with 9 bases in the middle. The CDR3 runs 13 residues. Germline CDR1 and CDR2: MGHRA and YSYEKL. CDR3 sequence reads: CASSLGQDNEQFF. For the CDR3, the DNA is TGCGCCAGCAGCCTCGGACAAGACAATGAGCAGTTCTTC.